What follows are 24 T cell receptor beta chains derived from one specimen sequenced in a study of breast tumors, draining lymph nodes, adjacent tissues. TCRdb used MiXCR to reprocess the multiplex PCR reads, holding one entry per CDR3 protein. The sample holds under 150,000 distinct CDR3 sequences, approximately 21% seen once. Samples came from axillary lymph nodes draining the breast cancer. Sequencing used axillary lymph node tissue. The source of these receptors is a female donor with breast cancer. Some clones in this sample may be carry-over from other donors' samples.

The gene calls are TRBV29-1 and TRBJ2-2, with D unclear. Per the germline V gene, CDR1 is SQVTM and CDR2 is ANQGSEA. Trimming removed 7 bases from V and 1 base from J, with 13 bases in between. This CDR3 has 14 amino acids. This chain's CDR3 is CSARALENTGELFF. CDR3 bases: TGCAGCGCCCGGGCCTTAGAGAACACCGGGGAGCTGTTTTTT.

This clonotype was found many times. This rearrangement joins TRBV25-1 to TRBJ1-6; TRBD1 aligns across 9 bases. V lost 2 bases and J lost 14; bases outside the gene matches: 4. CDR3 length equals 13 residues. Germline CDR1 reads MGHDK; CDR2 reads SYGVNS. The CDR3 coding sequence is TGTGCCAGCAGTGAAGGGACAGGGAAGACCCTCCACTTT. Its translation is CASSEGTGKTLHF.

As regards this clonotype: Sequence at one end of the junction differs from germline and may be a read error. This chain links TRBV7-7 with TRBJ2-1; 10 bases map to TRBD2. Germline CDR1 SSHAT, CDR2 FNYEAQ (reference sequence). The CDR3 spans 15 residues. CDR3 loop: CASSLSSGGRSEQFF. Here the CDR3 DNA reads TGTGCTAGCAGCTTAAGTAGCGGGGGGAGAAGTGAGCAGTTCTTC.

This clonotype was recorded many times. The CDR3 sequence is CASTDSGILHEQYF. The CDR3 DNA reads as TGTGCCAGCACCGATAGCGGGATTCTGCACGAGCAGTACTTC. The chain combines TRBV2 with TRBJ2-7; 8 bases fit TRBD2. Trimming removed 7 bases from V and 5 bases from J; junction bases left unmatched: 10. The V gene's germline CDR1 is SNHLY and CDR2 FYNNEI. This CDR3 is 14 amino acids long.

Worth noting for this clonotype: A clone one base away is much larger, so this may be a read error. The rearrangement uses TRBV3-1 and TRBJ2-3; the D gene is possibly TRBD2 (5 bases). Per the germline V gene, CDR1 is LGHDT and CDR2 is YNNKEL (reference sequence). The CDR3 sequence is 17 residues long. V gave up 4 bases and J gave up 2 bases, with 19 bases separating them. The chain's CDR3 is CASSPQWGSEATDTQYF. As DNA, the CDR3 is TGTGCCAGCAGCCCCCAATGGGGTAGCGAGGCCACAGATACGCAGTATTTT.

Regarding this clonotype: Since a much larger clone is just one base distant, this may be a read error. V is TRBV5-1 and J is TRBJ2-3; D possibly matches TRBD1 or TRBD2 (5 bases each). Germline V gene sequence: CDR1 SGHRS, CDR2 YFSETQ. This CDR3 has 14 residues. The V end lost 2 bases, the J end lost 3 bases, and 10 bases lay between the germline ends. For the CDR3, the DNA is TGCGCCAGCAGCTTCCGGGGCTGGACAGATACGCAGTATTTT. Its translation is CASSFRGWTDTQYF.

This clonotype was seen many times. The genes are TRBV9 and TRBJ1-4, with a tentative D call TRBD1 (6 bases). CDR3 length equals 18 residues. Per germline, CDR1 SGDLS and CDR2 YYNGEE. Trimming pared 0 bases from V and 8 bases from J, leaving 23 bases between. CDR3: CASSVVGDPGEGEEKLFF. The CDR3 nucleotides read TGTGCCAGCAGCGTAGTTGGGGACCCAGGGGAGGGGGAGGAAAAACTGTTTTTT. The full variable domain, completed using reference TRBV9 and TRBJ1-4, is DSGVTQTPKHLITATGQRVTLRCSPRSGDLSVYWYQQSLDQGLQFLIQYYNGEERAKGNILERFSAQQFPDLHSELNLSSLELGDSALYFCASSVVGDPGEGEEKLFFGSGTQLSVL.

To note about this clonotype: A much larger clone differs by one base, so this may be a read error. This chain connects TRBV6-1 to TRBJ2-7; D uncertain. Germline CDR1 MNHNS, CDR2 SASEGT. Trimming left V 8 bases short and J 2 bases short, with 13 bases between. The CDR3 runs to 13 residues. The CDR3: CASESETPYEQYF. The CDR3 DNA reads TGTGCCAGCGAAAGCGAGACCCCCTACGAGCAGTACTTC.

The chain links TRBV28 to TRBJ1-2, with D perhaps TRBD1 (5 bases). The V gene's germline CDR1 is MDHEN and CDR2 SYDVKM. The CDR3 runs 16 residues. Trimming removed 1 base from V and 7 bases from J, with 19 bases in between. CDR3: CASSLSGSGTVLGYTF. CDR3 bases: TGTGCCAGCAGTTTATCTGGATCAGGGACTGTCCTTGGCTACACCTTC.

On this clonotype itself: Sequence at one end of the junction differs from germline and may be a read error. The chain is built from TRBV7-8 and TRBJ2-1; 7 bases map to TRBD2. This CDR3 comprises 18 residues. CDR1 is SGHVS and CDR2 is FQNEAQ in the germline V gene. CDR3 DNA: TGTGCCGGCAGCTATAAAAGTTACTGGCGGGAGTTCGACAATGAGCAGTTCTTC. This gives the protein CAGSYKSYWREFDNEQFF.

This clonotype was seen ten or more times. CDR3 region: CASSWDGNSYEQYF. The CDR3, as DNA: TGCGCCAGCAGCTGGGACGGCAACTCCTACGAGCAGTACTTC. The V gene is TRBV5-1, the J gene TRBJ2-7, with D perhaps given as TRBD1 or TRBD2 (5 bases each). CDR1 and CDR2 (germline): SGHRS, YFSETQ. This CDR3 comprises 14 residues. Trimming removed 3 bases from V and 0 bases from J, with 10 bases in between.

In its sample, this clonotype was seen many times. This chain joins TRBV5-1 and TRBJ1-6; D ambiguous. Germline V gives CDR1 SGHRS, CDR2 YFSETQ. The CDR3 extends over 14 amino acids. With 4 bases removed from V and 7 bases from J, the gap between germline ends came to 12 bases. The CDR3, as DNA: TGCGCCAGCAGCGCGCCGGGTCCAAATTCACCCCTCCACTTT. Residues: CASSAPGPNSPLHF.

This clonotype was counted ten times or more. The chain uses TRBV10-3 and TRBJ1-2; 7 bases are shared with TRBD1. This CDR3 has 16 residues. CDR1 and CDR2 from the germline V gene are ENHRY and SYGVKD. The trim removed 3 bases at V and 7 bases at J, leaving 14 bases unmatched. The CDR3 loop is CAISDAWGTDRSGYTF. The DNA for the CDR3 is TGTGCCATCAGTGATGCTTGGGGCACGGACAGGAGTGGCTACACCTTC.

Ten or more counts support this clonotype. V gene TRBV4-2 combines with J gene TRBJ2-3, with TRBD2 matching over 11 bases. The CDR3 is 20 amino acids. Trimming cost V 0 bases and J 1 base; bases outside gene matches: 12. From germline, CDR1 is LGHNA and CDR2 YNFKEQ. CDR3 sequence reads: CASSQDAGTSGVIRTDTQYF. CDR3 nucleotides: TGTGCCAGCAGCCAAGACGCCGGGACTAGCGGCGTAATCCGCACAGATACGCAGTATTTT.

This clonotype appeared many times. The chain is built from TRBV5-1 and TRBJ2-3; D not certain. V was pared by 4 bases and J by 3 bases, with 9 bases between. Germline V gene lookup returns CDR1 SGHRS and CDR2 YFSETQ. The CDR3 contains 13 residues. CDR3 DNA: TGCGCCAGCAGCCCAGAAGTGACAGATACGCAGTATTTT. It specifies CASSPEVTDTQYF. The whole variable domain, remainder taken from reference TRBV5-1 and TRBJ2-3, is KAGVTQTPRYLIKTRGQQVTLSCSPISGHRSVSWYQQTPGQGLQFLFEYFSETQRNKGNFPGRFSGRQFSNSRSEMNVSTLELGDSALYLCASSPEVTDTQYFGPGTRLTVL.

This clonotype was observed at least ten times. The chain is built from TRBV10-3 and TRBJ2-7; 8 bases fit TRBD2. This CDR3 contains 14 residues. V was clipped by 6 bases and J by 0 bases; unmatched bases: 4. CDR1 is ENHRY, CDR2 SYGVKD, per germline. For the CDR3, the DNA is TGTGCCATCAGGACCGGGACTAGCTCCTACGAGCAGTACTTC. It translates to CAIRTGTSSYEQYF.

In the case of this clonotype: Since a much larger clone is just one base distant, this may be a read error. This chain joins TRBV12-3 or TRBV12-4 and TRBJ2-2; 7 nucleotides agree with TRBD1. J lost 10 bases, V lost 6 bases, and 11 bases had no gene match. The CDR3 totals 14 residues. As DNA, the CDR3 is TGTGCCAGCAGATACCCGCCGGACAGGCCGGAGCTGTTTTTT. This translates into CASRYPPDRPELFF.

Concerning this clonotype: A much larger clone lies one base from this, so it may be a read error. V is TRBV19 and J is TRBJ2-3, with D maybe TRBD1 (7 bases). CDR1 is LNHDA and CDR2 is SQIVND in the germline V gene (reference sequence). The V end was cut by 4 bases, the J end by 4 bases, with 15 bases between. The CDR3 extends over 15 amino acids. The CDR3 here is CASSRPGRGADTQYF. As DNA, the CDR3 is TGTGCCAGTAGTAGGCCGGGCAGGGGGGCAGATACGCAGTATTTT.

In its sample, this clonotype was seen many times. As DNA, the CDR3 is TGCGCCAGCAGCCAAGATCTACTAGCGGGTGCAGATACGCAGTATTTT. Amino acid sequence: CASSQDLLAGADTQYF. The chain uses TRBV4-1 and TRBJ2-3; 9 positions match TRBD2. This CDR3 has 16 residues. J lost 4 bases, V lost 0 bases, and 5 bases had no gene match. Germline V gene lookup returns CDR1 MGHRA and CDR2 YSYEKL.

The V call is TRBV27, the J call TRBJ2-1; D gene ambiguous. The CDR3 has 14 residues. V gave up 7 bases and J gave up 4 bases, with 14 bases separating them. Looked up from germline, CDR1 is MNHEY and CDR2 is SMNVEV (reference sequence). CDR3 loop: CASNGDGLYNEQFF. For the CDR3, the DNA is TGTGCCAGCAACGGCGACGGTTTATACAATGAGCAGTTCTTC.

The gene calls are TRBV3-1 and TRBJ2-1; perhaps TRBD1 as D (6 bases). The germline CDR1 and CDR2 sequences are LGHDT and YNNKEL (reference sequence). The CDR3 runs 13 residues. The V end was cut by 0 bases, the J end by 12 bases, with 12 bases between. The CDR3 DNA sequence: TGTGCCAGCAGCCAAGAACAGGGAGAAAGGCAGTTCTTC. Translating it yields CASSQEQGERQFF.

Concerning this clonotype: A read error may be the cause here, since a much bigger clone is one base away. The CDR3 end shows no conserved phenylalanine or tryptophan, and so a read error is likely. J is TRBJ2-3 and V is TRBV7-3, with TRBD2 matching 14 bases. Trimming removed 5 bases from V and 6 bases from J; junction bases left unmatched: 7. Germline V gives CDR1 SGHTA, CDR2 FQGTGA. The CDR3 runs to 16 residues. The CDR3 loop reads CASSPSRTSGRDTQYL. CDR3 DNA: TGTGCCAGCAGCCCCTCCCGGACTAGCGGGAGGGATACGCAGTATCTT.

This clonotype was observed a handful of times. A much larger clone differs from this one at a single base, so this may be a read error. The rearrangement links TRBV18 to TRBJ2-2; a weak D match, TRBD1 (6 bases). CDR1 KGHSH and CDR2 LQKENI come from the germline V gene. The CDR3 totals 15 residues. The CDR3 reads CGSSPSGTTTGELFF. Here the CDR3 DNA reads TGTGGCAGCTCACCAAGTGGGACAACCACCGGGGAGCTGTTTTTT.

CDR3 in amino acids: CASHWRHTNTDTQYF. CDR3 nucleotides: TGTGCCAGCCACTGGAGACATACGAACACAGATACGCAGTATTTT. This sequence joins TRBV6-2 or TRBV6-3 and TRBJ2-3; D is unresolved. The germline V and J ends were trimmed by 8 bases and 2 bases, with 17 bases remaining between them. Germline V CDR1 and CDR2: MNHEY, SVGEGT. CDR3 length: 15 amino acids.